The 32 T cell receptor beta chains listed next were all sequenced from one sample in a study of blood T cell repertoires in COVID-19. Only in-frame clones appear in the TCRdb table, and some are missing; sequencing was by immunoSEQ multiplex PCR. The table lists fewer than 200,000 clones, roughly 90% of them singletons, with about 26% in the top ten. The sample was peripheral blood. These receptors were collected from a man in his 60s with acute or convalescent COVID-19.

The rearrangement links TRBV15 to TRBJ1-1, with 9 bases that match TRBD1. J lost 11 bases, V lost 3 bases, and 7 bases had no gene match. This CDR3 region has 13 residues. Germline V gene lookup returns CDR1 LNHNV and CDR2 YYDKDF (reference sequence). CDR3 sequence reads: CATSRRDRDYAFF. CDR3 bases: TGTGCCACCAGCAGGAGGGACAGGGACTATGCTTTCTTT.

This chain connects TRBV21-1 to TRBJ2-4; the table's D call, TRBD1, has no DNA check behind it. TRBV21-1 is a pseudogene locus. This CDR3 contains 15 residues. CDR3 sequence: CASSRTGIAKNIQYF. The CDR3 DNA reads TGTGCCAGCAGCCGGACAGGGATAGCCAAAAACATTCAGTACTTC.

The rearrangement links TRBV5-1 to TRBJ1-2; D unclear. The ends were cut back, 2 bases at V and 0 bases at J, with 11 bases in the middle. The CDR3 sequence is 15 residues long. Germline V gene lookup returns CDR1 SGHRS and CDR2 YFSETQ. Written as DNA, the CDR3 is TGCGCCAGCAGCTTAGGAGGTCCCTCTAACTATGGCTACACCTTC. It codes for CASSLGGPSNYGYTF.

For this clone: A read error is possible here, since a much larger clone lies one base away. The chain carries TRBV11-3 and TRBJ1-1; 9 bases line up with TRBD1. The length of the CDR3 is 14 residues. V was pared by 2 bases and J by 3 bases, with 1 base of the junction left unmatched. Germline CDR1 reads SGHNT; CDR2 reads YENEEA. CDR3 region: CASSLWTGDTEAFF. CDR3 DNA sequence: TGTGCCAGCAGCTTATGGACAGGGGACACTGAAGCTTTCTTT.

CDR3 nucleotide sequence: TGTGCCAGCAGCCTGGGACAGGTAGATTCACCCCTCCACTTT. It is translated as CASSLGQVDSPLHF. The chain joins TRBV5-4 to TRBJ1-6; TRBD1 aligns across 8 bases. This CDR3 contains 14 residues. After removal of 4 bases from V and 8 bases from J, the junction contained 5 bases not matched to a gene. In germline, CDR1 is SGHNT, CDR2 YYREEE (reference sequence).

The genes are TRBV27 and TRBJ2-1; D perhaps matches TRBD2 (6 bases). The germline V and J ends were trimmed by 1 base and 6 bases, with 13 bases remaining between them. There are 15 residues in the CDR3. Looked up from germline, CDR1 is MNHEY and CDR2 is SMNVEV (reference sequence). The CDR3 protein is CASSLYRVGGNEQFF. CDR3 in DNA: TGTGCCAGCAGTTTATATCGGGTCGGGGGCAATGAGCAGTTCTTC.

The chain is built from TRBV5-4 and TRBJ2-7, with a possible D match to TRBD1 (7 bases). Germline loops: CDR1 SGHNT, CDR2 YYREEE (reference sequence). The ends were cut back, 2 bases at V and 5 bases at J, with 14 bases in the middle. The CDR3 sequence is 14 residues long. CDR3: CASSFEDRRDEQYF. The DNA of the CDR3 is TGTGCCAGCAGCTTCGAGGACAGGAGGGACGAGCAGTACTTC. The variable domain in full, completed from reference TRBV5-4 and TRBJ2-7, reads ETGVTQSPTHLIKTRGQQVTLRCSSQSGHNTVSWYQQALGQGPQFIFQYYREEENGRGNFPPRFSGLQFPNYSSELNVNALELDDSALYLCASSFEDRRDEQYFGPGTRLTVT.

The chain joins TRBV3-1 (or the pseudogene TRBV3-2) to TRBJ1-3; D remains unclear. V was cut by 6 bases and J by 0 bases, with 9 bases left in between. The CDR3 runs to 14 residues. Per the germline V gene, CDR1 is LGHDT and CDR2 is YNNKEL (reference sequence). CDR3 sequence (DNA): TGTGCCAGCAGTCCGACTTACTCTGGAAACACCATATATTTT. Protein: CASSPTYSGNTIYF.

CDR3 in amino acids: CAWRPTGRSGNTIYF. CDR3 DNA sequence: TGTGCCTGGAGGCCCACAGGGCGCTCTGGAAACACCATATATTTT. The chain carries TRBV30 and TRBJ1-3; maybe TRBD1 (6 bases). The germline gives CDR1 GTSNPN, CDR2 SVGIG (reference sequence). V was pared by 3 bases and J by 0 bases, with 12 bases between. This CDR3 spans 15 amino acids. The full variable domain, its missing parts supplied by reference TRBV30 and TRBJ1-3, is SQTIHQWPATLVQPVGSPLSLECTVEGTSNPNLYWYRQAAGRGLQLLFYSVGIGQISSEVPQNLSASRPQDRQFILSSKKLLLSDSGFYLCAWRPTGRSGNTIYFGEGSWLTVV.

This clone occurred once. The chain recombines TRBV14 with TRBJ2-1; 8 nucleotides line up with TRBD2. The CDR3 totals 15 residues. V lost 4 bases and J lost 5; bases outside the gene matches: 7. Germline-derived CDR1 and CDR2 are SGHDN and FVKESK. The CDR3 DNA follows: TGTGCCAGCAGCCTGCTGGCGGGAGGCCACAATGAGCAGTTCTTC. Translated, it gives CASSLLAGGHNEQFF.

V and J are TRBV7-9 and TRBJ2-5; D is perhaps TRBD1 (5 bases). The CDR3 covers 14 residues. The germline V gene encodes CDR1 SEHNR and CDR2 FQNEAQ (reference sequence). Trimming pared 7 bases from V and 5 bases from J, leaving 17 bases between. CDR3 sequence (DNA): TGTGCCAGCACTTCCCCCCTAGGGGTGGAGACCCAGTACTTC. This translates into CASTSPLGVETQYF.

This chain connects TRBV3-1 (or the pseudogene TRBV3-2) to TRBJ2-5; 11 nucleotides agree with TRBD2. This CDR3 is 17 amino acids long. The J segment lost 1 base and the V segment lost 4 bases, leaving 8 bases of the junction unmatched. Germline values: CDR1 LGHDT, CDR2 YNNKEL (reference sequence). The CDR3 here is CASSPGTSGLPQETQYF. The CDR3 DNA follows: TGTGCCAGCAGCCCCGGGACTAGCGGACTCCCCCAAGAGACCCAGTACTTC.

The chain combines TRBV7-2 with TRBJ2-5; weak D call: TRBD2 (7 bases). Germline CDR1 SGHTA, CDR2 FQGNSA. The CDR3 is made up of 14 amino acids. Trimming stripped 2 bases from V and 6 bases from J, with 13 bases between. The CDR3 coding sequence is TGTGCCAGCAGCTTACGGTGGGGGGGCCAGACCCAGTACTTC. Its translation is CASSLRWGGQTQYF.

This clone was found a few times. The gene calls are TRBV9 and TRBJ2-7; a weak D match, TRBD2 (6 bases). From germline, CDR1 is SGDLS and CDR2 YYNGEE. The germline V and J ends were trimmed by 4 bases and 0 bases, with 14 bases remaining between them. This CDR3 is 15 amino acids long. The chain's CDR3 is CASSPGGDPSYEQYF. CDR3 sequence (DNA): TGTGCCAGCAGCCCAGGCGGGGATCCCTCCTACGAGCAGTACTTC. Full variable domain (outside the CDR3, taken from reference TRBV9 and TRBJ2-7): DSGVTQTPKHLITATGQRVTLRCSPRSGDLSVYWYQQSLDQGLQFLIQYYNGEERAKGNILERFSAQQFPDLHSELNLSSLELGDSALYFCASSPGGDPSYEQYFGPGTRLTVT.

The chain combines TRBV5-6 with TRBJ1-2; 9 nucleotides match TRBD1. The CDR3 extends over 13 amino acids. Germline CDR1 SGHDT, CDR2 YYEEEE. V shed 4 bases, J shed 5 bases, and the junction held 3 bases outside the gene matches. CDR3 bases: TGTGCCAGCAGCCCCGACAGGGGGTATGGCTACACCTTC. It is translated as CASSPDRGYGYTF.

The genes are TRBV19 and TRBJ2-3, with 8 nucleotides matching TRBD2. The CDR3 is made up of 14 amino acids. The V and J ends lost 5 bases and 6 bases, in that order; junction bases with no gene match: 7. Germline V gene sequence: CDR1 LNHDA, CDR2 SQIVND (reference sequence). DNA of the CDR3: TGTGCCAGTAGTGCCAGCGGGGGCCTCGATACGCAGTATTTT. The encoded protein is CASSASGGLDTQYF.

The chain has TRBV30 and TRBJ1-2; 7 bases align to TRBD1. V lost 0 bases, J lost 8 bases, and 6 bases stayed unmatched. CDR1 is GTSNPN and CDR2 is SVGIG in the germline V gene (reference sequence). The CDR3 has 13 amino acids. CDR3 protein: CAWSVQGTEGYTF. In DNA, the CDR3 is TGTGCCTGGAGTGTACAGGGGACGGAAGGCTACACCTTC.

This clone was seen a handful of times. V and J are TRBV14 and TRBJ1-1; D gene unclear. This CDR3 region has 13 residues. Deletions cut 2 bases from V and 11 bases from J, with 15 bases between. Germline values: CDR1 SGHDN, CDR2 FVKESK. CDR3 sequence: CASSQTAGIPAFF. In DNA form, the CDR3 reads TGTGCCAGCAGCCAAACGGCGGGCATTCCGGCTTTCTTT.

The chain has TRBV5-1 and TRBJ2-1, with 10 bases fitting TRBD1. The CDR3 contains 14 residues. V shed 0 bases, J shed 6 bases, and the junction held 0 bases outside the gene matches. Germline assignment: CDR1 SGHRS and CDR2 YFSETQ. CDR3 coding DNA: TGCGCCAGCAGCTTGGGGGACAGGGGCAATGAGCAGTTCTTC. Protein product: CASSLGDRGNEQFF.

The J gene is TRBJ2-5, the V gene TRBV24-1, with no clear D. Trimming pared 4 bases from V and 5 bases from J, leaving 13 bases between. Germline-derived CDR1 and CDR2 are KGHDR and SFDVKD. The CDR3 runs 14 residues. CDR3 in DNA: TGTGCCACCAGTGAGAGCCCGGGTACGGAGACCCAGTACTTC. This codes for CATSESPGTETQYF.

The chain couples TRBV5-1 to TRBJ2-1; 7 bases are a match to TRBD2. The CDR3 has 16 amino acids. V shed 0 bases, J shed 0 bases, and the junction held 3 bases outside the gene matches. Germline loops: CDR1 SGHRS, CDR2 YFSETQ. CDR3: CASSLGLAVSYNEQFF. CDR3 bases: TGCGCCAGCAGCTTGGGGCTAGCGGTCTCCTACAATGAGCAGTTCTTC. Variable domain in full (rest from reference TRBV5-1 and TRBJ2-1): KAGVTQTPRYLIKTRGQQVTLSCSPISGHRSVSWYQQTPGQGLQFLFEYFSETQRNKGNFPGRFSGRQFSNSRSEMNVSTLELGDSALYLCASSLGLAVSYNEQFFGPGTRLTVL.

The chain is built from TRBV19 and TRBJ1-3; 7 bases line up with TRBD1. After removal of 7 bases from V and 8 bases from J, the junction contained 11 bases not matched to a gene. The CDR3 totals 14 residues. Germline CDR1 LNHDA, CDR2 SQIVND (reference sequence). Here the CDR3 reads CASTPRGRRDTIYF. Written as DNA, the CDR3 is TGTGCCAGTACCCCCAGGGGGAGGAGAGACACCATATATTTT. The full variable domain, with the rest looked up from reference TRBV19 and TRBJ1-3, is DGGITQSPKYLFRKEGQNVTLSCEQNLNHDAMYWYRQDPGQGLRLIYYSQIVNDFQKGDIAEGYSVSREKKESFPLTVTSAQKNPTAFYLCASTPRGRRDTIYFGEGSWLTVV.

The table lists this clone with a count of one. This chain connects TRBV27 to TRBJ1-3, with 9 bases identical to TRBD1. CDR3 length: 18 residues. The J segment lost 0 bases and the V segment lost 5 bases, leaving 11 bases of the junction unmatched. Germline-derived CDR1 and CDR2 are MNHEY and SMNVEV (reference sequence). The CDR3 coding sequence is TGTGCCAGCAGTGACTCCGGGACAGGGCTTCGCTCTGGAAACACCATATATTTT. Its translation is CASSDSGTGLRSGNTIYF.

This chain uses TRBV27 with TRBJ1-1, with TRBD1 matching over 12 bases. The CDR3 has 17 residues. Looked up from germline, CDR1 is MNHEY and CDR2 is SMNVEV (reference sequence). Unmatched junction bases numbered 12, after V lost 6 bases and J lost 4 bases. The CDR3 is CASRAGTGGVLGTEAFF. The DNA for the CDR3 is TGTGCCAGCAGAGCCGGGACAGGGGGCGTCTTGGGCACTGAAGCTTTCTTT.

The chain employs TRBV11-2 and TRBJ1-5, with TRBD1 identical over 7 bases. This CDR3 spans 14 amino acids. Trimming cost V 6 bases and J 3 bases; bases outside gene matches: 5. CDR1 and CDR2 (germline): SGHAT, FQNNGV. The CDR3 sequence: CASRNTGANQPQHF. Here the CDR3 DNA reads TGTGCCAGCAGGAACACAGGGGCCAATCAGCCCCAGCATTTT.

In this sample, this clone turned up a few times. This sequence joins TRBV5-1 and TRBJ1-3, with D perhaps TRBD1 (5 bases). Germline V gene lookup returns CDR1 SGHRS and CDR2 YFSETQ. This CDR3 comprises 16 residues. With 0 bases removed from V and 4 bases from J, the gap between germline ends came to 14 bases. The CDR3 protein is CASSLVGDQRGNTIYF. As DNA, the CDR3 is TGCGCCAGCAGCTTGGTAGGGGATCAACGGGGAAACACCATATATTTT.

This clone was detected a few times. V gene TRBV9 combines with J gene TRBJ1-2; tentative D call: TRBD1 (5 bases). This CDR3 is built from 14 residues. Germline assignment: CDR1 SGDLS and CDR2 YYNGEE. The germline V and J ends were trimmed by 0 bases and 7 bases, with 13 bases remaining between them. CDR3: CASSVVGQGSGYTF. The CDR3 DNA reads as TGTGCCAGCAGCGTAGTCGGCCAGGGTTCTGGCTACACCTTC.

The CDR3 coding sequence is TGTGCCAGCAGTTTAGGGGACAGGGAGTTTAACTATGGCTACACCTTC. The encoded protein is CASSLGDREFNYGYTF. J is TRBJ1-2 and V is TRBV27; 9 positions agree with TRBD1. With V trimmed by 2 bases and J by 1 base, 5 bases remained unmatched. This CDR3 has 16 amino acids. Germline loops: CDR1 MNHEY, CDR2 SMNVEV (reference sequence).

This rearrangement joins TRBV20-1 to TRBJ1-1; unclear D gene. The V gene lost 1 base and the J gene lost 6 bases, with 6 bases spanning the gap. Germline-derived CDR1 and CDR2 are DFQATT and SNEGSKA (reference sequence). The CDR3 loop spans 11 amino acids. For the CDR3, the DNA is TGCAGTGCTAGAGCCAATGCTGAAGCTTTCTTT. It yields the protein CSARANAEAFF.

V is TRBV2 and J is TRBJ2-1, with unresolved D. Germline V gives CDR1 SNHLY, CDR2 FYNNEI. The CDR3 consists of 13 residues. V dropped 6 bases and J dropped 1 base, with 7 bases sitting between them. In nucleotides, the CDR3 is TGTGCCAGCAGACTTCTGTCCTACAATGAGCAGTTCTTC. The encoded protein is CASRLLSYNEQFF.

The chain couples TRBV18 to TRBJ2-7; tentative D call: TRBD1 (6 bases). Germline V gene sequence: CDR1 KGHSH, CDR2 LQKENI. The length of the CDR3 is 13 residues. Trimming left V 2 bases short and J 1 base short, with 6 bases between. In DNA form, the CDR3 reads TGTGCCAGCTCACCAACAGGGTCCTACGAGCAGTACGTC. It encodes CASSPTGSYEQYV.

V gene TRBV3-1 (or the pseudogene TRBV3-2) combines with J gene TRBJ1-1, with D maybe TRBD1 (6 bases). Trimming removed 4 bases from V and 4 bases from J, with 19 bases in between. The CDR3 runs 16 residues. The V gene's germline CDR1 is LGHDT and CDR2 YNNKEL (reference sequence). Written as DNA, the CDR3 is TGTGCCAGCAGCCCCGAAAAGGGGGGGTTGGTCACTGAAGCTTTCTTT. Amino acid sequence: CASSPEKGGLVTEAFF.